This T cell receptor (beta chain) was found in a study of beta chain features in type 1 diabetes. Study in general: Across the samples, around 110,000,000 sorted cells were examined in total. Study-wide points: Across all four CD4+ subsets, people with type 1 diabetes showed modestly shorter TCRB CDR3s. Individuals with type 1 diabetes displayed fewer insertions and more deletions at VDJ junctions.

Cells sorted by CD45RO/CCR7/CD25/CD127/CD95/CD27 comprised CD4+ naive, central memory, regulatory and stem cell-like memory cells. All sorted populations exceeded 95% purity. The CDR3 length is 15 residues. The V end lost 3 bases, the J end lost 7 bases, and 16 bases lay between the germline ends. Per the germline V gene, CDR1 is SGHTA and CDR2 is FQGNSA. What was sequenced were expressed TCRB transcripts, since all of the isolated RNA had been reverse transcribed. The assay was immunoSEQ multiplex PCR, and TCRdb's table has in-frame clones only and misses some. The table records roughly 280,000 clones, approximately 25% of them present only once. As concerns this clone: Antigen unknown.

The material sequenced was naive CD4+ T cells from blood. The clonotype comes from a woman aged 25 to 39 with type 1 diabetes. This chain links TRBV7-2 with TRBJ1-5; weak D call: TRBD1 (6 bases). For the CDR3, the DNA is TGTGCCAGCAGCTTCCGGGGGGCAAGGGGACAGCCCCAGCATTTT. Residues: CASSFRGARGQPQHF. The entire variable domain, with the rest obtained from reference TRBV7-2 and TRBJ1-5, is as follows: GAGVSQSPSNKVTEKGKDVELRCDPISGHTALYWYRQSLGQGLEFLIYFQGNSAPDKSGLPSDRFSAERTGGSVSTLTIQRTQQEDSAVYLCASSFRGARGQPQHFGDGTRLSIL.